This T cell receptor (beta chain) was recorded in a study of vaccination and CD4 T cells after COVID-19. Overall study: Timing of post-vaccine sample collection was a median about 70 days after dose two, with a range of 14 to 241. General study findings and limits: Convalescent patients showed a median roughly 85% of reactive clones that were seen only post-vaccination.

Between the trimmed V and J ends, which lost 4 bases and 3 bases, there was a span of 14 bases. Germline V lookup: CDR1 SGHKS, CDR2 YYEKEE (reference sequence). The CDR3 is 14 amino acids. As regards this clonotype: Its antigen is unidentified.

Treatment specified: roughly 10-day PBMC culture with coronavirus spike peptide pools or control peptides (ViraFEST assay). One should note that the unexposed donor's CD4+ T cells were collected before the COVID-19 pandemic (2011-2018). Oncomine TCR Beta short-read sequencing was applied to DNA from cultured CD4+ T cells. Genomic DNA was isolated from CD4+ T cells that had been cultured. TCRdb re-analysed the PCR reads in MiXCR, keeping a single row per CDR3 protein. The data show 10,000 or so distinct CDR3 sequences, with about two fifths seen just once and more than 12% held by the top ten. This TCR was sampled from a human donor in good health. The sequencing sample was made of CD4+ T cells from blood, cultured in vitro. This rearrangement joins TRBV5-5 to TRBJ2-7; D possibly uses TRBD1 or TRBD2 (5 bases each). The CDR3 loop is CASSRDSGGYEQYF. The DNA for the CDR3 is TGTGCCAGCAGCCGAGACAGTGGGGGCTACGAGCAGTACTTC.